Below, one T cell receptor (beta chain) is given with its context. These data belong to a study of cytomegalovirus exposure and HLA in healthy donors. PCR was performed using 60 Vbeta and 13 Jbeta primers. Only in-frame clones appear in the TCRdb table, and some are missing; sequencing was by immunoSEQ multiplex PCR. There are about 160,000 clones in the sample; 70% to 80% occur only once, and roughly 1.3% lies in the top ten. Those who donated were healthy bone marrow donors. This sequence was found in a man between 25 and 39 years old in good health and CMV-seronegative. The source material was PBMCs.

CDR3 residues: CASSYTGVANSPLHF. The CDR3 nucleotides are TGTGCCAGCAGTTATACCGGGGTTGCAAATTCACCCCTCCACTTT. J is TRBJ1-6 and V is TRBV6-5; D ambiguous. The CDR3 extends over 15 amino acids. V was shortened by 3 bases and J by 7 bases, with 13 bases between the two germline ends. The germline CDR1 and CDR2 sequences are MNHEY and SVGAGI.